This note documents a single T cell receptor (beta chain) sequence. The antigen is undetermined. PCR was performed using 60 Vbeta and 13 Jbeta primers. This table comes from immunoSEQ multiplex PCR, and its TCRdb copy is limited to in-frame clones, with some not included. The sample contains 80,000 to 130,000 clones, roughly three quarters of which appear only once. Germline V gives CDR1 MNHEY, CDR2 SVGAGI. The V and J ends lost 2 bases and 6 bases, in that order; junction bases with no gene match: 8. This CDR3 is 15 amino acids long. This sample is part of a study of cytomegalovirus exposure and HLA in healthy donors. Study-level results: Most subjects had HLA-A and HLA-B alleles reportedly predicted accurately by TCR beta sequences. Testing in vitro showed three CMV-associated chains specific for CMV antigens.

The receptor's source is a woman between 45 and 65 years old in good health and CMV-seropositive. Sequencing was carried out using PBMCs. The chain couples TRBV6-5 to TRBJ1-2; 8 nucleotides align to TRBD1. CDR3 sequence reads: CASSYGYRGSNGYTF. As DNA, the CDR3 is TGTGCCAGCAGTTACGGGTACAGGGGGTCAAATGGCTACACCTTC.